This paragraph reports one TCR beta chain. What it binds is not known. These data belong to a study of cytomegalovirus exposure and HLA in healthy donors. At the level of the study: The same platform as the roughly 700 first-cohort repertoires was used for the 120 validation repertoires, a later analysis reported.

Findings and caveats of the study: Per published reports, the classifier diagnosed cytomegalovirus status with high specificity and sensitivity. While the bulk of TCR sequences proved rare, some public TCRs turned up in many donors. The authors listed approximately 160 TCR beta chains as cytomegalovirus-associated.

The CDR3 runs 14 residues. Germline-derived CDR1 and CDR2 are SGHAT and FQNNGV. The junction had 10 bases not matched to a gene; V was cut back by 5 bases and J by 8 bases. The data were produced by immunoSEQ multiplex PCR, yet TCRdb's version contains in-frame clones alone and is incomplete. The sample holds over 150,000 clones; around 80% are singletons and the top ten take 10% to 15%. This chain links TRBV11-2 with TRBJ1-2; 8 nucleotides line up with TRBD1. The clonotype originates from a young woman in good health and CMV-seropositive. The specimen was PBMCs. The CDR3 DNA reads TGTGCCAGCAGCACCACCGGGACAGGCTGGGGCTACACCTTC. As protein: CASSTTGTGWGYTF.